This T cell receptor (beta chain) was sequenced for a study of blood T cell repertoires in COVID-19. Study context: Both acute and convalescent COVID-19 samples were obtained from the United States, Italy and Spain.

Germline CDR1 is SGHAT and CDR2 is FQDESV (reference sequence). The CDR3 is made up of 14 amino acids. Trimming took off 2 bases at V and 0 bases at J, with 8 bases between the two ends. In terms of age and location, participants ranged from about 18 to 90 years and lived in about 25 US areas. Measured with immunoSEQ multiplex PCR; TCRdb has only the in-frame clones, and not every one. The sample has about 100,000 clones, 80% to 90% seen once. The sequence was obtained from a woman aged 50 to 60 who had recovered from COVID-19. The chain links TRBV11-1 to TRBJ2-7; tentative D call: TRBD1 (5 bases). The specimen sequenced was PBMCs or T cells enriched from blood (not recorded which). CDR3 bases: TGTGCCAGCAGCTTACAGGGTCCCTCCTACGAGCAGTACTTC. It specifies CASSLQGPSYEQYF.